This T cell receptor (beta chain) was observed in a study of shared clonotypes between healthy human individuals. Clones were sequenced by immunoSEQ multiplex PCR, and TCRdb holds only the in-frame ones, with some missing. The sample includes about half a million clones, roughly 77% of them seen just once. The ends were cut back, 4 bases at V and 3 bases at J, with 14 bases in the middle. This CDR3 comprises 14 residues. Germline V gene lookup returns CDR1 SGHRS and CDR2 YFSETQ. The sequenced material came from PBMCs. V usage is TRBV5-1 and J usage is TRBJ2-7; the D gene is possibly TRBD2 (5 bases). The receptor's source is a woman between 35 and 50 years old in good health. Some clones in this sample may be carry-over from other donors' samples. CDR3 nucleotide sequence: TGCGCCAGCAGCCCCGCCGGGATCATCTACGAGCAGTACTTC. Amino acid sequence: CASSPAGIIYEQYF. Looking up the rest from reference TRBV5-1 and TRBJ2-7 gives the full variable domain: KAGVTQTPRYLIKTRGQQVTLSCSPISGHRSVSWYQQTPGQGLQFLFEYFSETQRNKGNFPGRFSGRQFSNSRSEMNVSTLELGDSALYLCASSPAGIIYEQYFGPGTRLTVT.